The rows below give T cell receptor beta chains drawn from one sample of a study of cytomegalovirus exposure and HLA in healthy donors. Clones were read by immunoSEQ multiplex PCR, and TCRdb kept only the in-frame ones, dropping some. The table has hundreds of thousands of clones, 86% seen once. The sequencing sample was made of PBMCs. Source of these receptors: a young woman in good health and CMV-seronegative. Each CDR3 is given with its conserved first and last residue. A D gene is named only where the DNA matches it firmly. Only part of the rows carry a size: once, few, many, or a class if the clone is expanded.

-,TRBJ1-6,-,TRBV28,TGTGCCACCCGGGAGCACCCTGGGCCACACTATAATTCACCCCTCCACTTT,CATREHPGPHYNSPLHF
-,TRBJ2-3,few,TRBV6-5,TGTGCCAGCGGGACTCCTAGCACAGATACGCAGTATTTT,CASGTPSTDTQYF
TRBD2,TRBJ2-5,many,TRBV7-3,TGTGCCAGCAGCTTAACCTCCCTCCCAGCTAGCGGGAGGGCCCAATTTCCATGGGAGACCCAGTACTTC,CASSLTSLPASGRAQFPWETQYF
-,TRBJ1-1,-,TRBV28,TGTGCCAGCAGTTTCTCAACCGGGGGCACTGAAGCTTTCTTT,CASSFSTGGTEAFF
TRBD1,TRBJ2-7,few,TRBV11-2,TGTGCCAGCAGCTGGGGACAGGGCACCTACGAGCAGTACTTC,CASSWGQGTYEQYF
-,TRBJ2-7,-,TRBV28,TGTGCCAGCAGCGGACTCATCCCTCTTAGGTACGAGCAGTACTTC,CASSGLIPLRYEQYF
-,TRBJ1-1,-,TRBV19,TGTGCCAGTAGTATTAAGCCGGGGGTTGGGGCTGAAGCTTTCTTT,CASSIKPGVGAEAFF
-,TRBJ1-4,-,TRBV2,TGTGCCAGCAGTGGGGCCGTTCGCTTAGGAAAACTGTTTTTT,CASSGAVRLGKLFF
TRBD1,TRBJ1-1,-,TRBV11-2,TGTGCCAGCAGCCCCCCAAGGACAGGGAGGGGGGTTGAAGCTTTCTTT,CASSPPRTGRGVEAFF
-,TRBJ2-3,-,TRBV30,TGTGCCTGGGGACTGACAGGCGCAGATACGCAGTATTTT,CAWGLTGADTQYF
-,TRBJ2-1,-,TRBV11-3,TGTGCCAGCAGCTTATCTGGCGGGTTTTACAATGAGCAGTTCTTC,CASSLSGGFYNEQFF
-,TRBJ2-2,-,TRBV7-3,TGTGCCAGCAGCTTATCGGACACCGGGGAGCTGTTTTTT,CASSLSDTGELFF
-,TRBJ2-7,-,TRBV6-1,TGTGCCAGCAGTGTCACAGCCAGCTCCTACGAGCAGTACTTC,CASSVTASSYEQYF
-,TRBJ1-1,-,TRBV30,TGTGCCTGGAGTGTGGGGGGAATCACTGAAGCTTTCTTT,CAWSVGGITEAFF
-,TRBJ1-1,-,TRBV5-6,TGTGCCAGCAGCTTGGGGCCCAGGGAAAACGTAAACACTGAAGCTTTCTTT,CASSLGPRENVNTEAFF
TRBD1,TRBJ1-2,once,TRBV28,TGTGCCAGCACGGGACAGGTAGCTAACTATGGCTACACCTTC,CASTGQVANYGYTF
TRBD1,TRBJ1-2,-,TRBV5-1,TGCGCCAGCAGCTTGGAGGGGGCCGGGAACTATGGCTACACCTTC,CASSLEGAGNYGYTF
-,TRBJ2-5,-,TRBV6-1,TGTGCCAGCACCCGAGAAACCACGGGGACCCAGTACTTC,CASTRETTGTQYF
-,TRBJ2-7,-,TRBV7-8,TGTGCCAGCAGCCAAGGCGGGGAGTGGGGCTACGAGCAGTACTTC,CASSQGGEWGYEQYF
TRBD1,TRBJ2-3,-,TRBV14,TGTGCCAGCAGCCTTGGACAGGGGGCAACAGATACGCAGTATTTT,CASSLGQGATDTQYF
TRBD2,TRBJ2-5,-,TRBV5-1,TGCGCCAGCAGCGAGGGACTAGCGGGGGGGATCCAAGAGACCCAGTACTTC,CASSEGLAGGIQETQYF
TRBD2,TRBJ2-7,-,TRBV28,TGTGCCAGCAGGTTAGCGGGAGAGCGGGGAGAGCAGTACTTC,CASRLAGERGEQYF
-,TRBJ1-4,-,TRBV18,TGTGCCAGCTCACCACCGGGACACCAGGGTGAAAAACTGTTTTTT,CASSPPGHQGEKLFF
TRBD1,TRBJ2-7,-,TRBV6-6,TGTGCCAGCAGTTACCGCACGAGGGGGCTCTACGAGCAGTACTTC,CASSYRTRGLYEQYF
TRBD2,TRBJ2-7,-,TRBV15,TGTGCCACCAGCTCAGGGGGACTAGCAGGCGAGCAGTACTTC,CATSSGGLAGEQYF
TRBD1,TRBJ2-3,once,TRBV19,TGTGCCAGTAGTAAAAACAGGGGTAGCGGCACAGATACGCAGTATTTT,CASSKNRGSGTDTQYF
-,TRBJ1-2,once,TRBV5-4,TGTGCCAGCAGCGTAGGACTGGAGGGAGCTAACTATGGCTACACCTTC,CASSVGLEGANYGYTF
-,TRBJ1-1,-,TRBV19,TGTGCCACCTCCGGACAGATGAACACTGAAGCTTTCTTT,CATSGQMNTEAFF